A single sample gave rise to the 30 T cell receptor beta chains below, sequenced in a study of T cells in localized non-small cell lung cancer. Sequencing used immunoSEQ multiplex PCR; TCRdb keeps in-frame clones, though not all of them. Here the sample spans about 13,000 clones, around four fifths being singletons. Source: peripheral blood, taken before any cancer treatment. The receptor source for this set is a male donor older than 55 with stage I squamous cell lung carcinoma.

In its sample, this clone was seen once. The rearrangement links TRBV28 to TRBJ2-7; 7 nucleotides match TRBD1. Unmatched junction bases numbered 7, after V lost 3 bases and J lost 5 bases. The CDR3 extends over 14 amino acids. Germline V lookup: CDR1 MDHEN, CDR2 SYDVKM. CDR3 in DNA: TGTGCCAGCAGTTTGGACAGGTACGTCGACGAGCAGTACTTC. This translates into CASSLDRYVDEQYF. Full variable domain (missing parts from reference TRBV28 and TRBJ2-7): DVKVTQSSRYLVKRTGEKVFLECVQDMDHENMFWYRQDPGLGLRLIYFSYDVKMKEKGDIPEGYSVSREKKERFSLILESASTNQTSMYLCASSLDRYVDEQYFGPGTRLTVT.

The rearrangement joins TRBV7-9 to TRBJ1-2, with 8 nucleotides matching TRBD1. Trimming removed 5 bases from V and 9 bases from J; junction bases left unmatched: 14. There are 15 residues in the CDR3. Germline assignment: CDR1 SEHNR and CDR2 FQNEAQ (reference sequence). CDR3 in amino acids: CASSPHATGAMRYTF. CDR3 nucleotide sequence: TGTGCCAGCAGCCCCCACGCGACAGGGGCGATGCGCTACACCTTC.

The rearrangement uses TRBV4-2 and TRBJ2-7; D unresolved. The CDR3 extends over 14 amino acids. Per germline, CDR1 LGHNA and CDR2 YNFKEQ. The V and J ends lost 4 bases and 7 bases respectively, with 17 bases between them. The CDR3 DNA reads TGTGCCAGCAGCCCGAACGTCTTCGTTACAGAGCAGTACTTC. This codes for CASSPNVFVTEQYF.

The gene calls are TRBV5-1 and TRBJ1-1, with D possibly TRBD1 on 5 matching bases. The CDR3 has 16 amino acids. Trimming left V 0 bases short and J 1 base short, with 13 bases between. From germline, CDR1 is SGHRS and CDR2 YFSETQ. CDR3 amino acids: CASSLDRGNSNTEAFF. Written as DNA, the CDR3 is TGCGCCAGCAGCTTGGATAGGGGAAACTCGAACACTGAAGCTTTCTTT.

The chain combines TRBV4-1 with TRBJ2-3; TRBD2 matches 9 bases. There are 16 residues in the CDR3. Looked up from germline, CDR1 is MGHRA and CDR2 is YSYEKL. V shed 4 bases, J shed 0 bases, and the junction held 5 bases outside the gene matches. DNA for the CDR3: TGCGCCAGCAGCCTGGGTAGCGGGAGTAGCACAGATACGCAGTATTTT. Protein product: CASSLGSGSSTDTQYF.

By sample fraction, this clone is large. The identical CDR3 is also encoded by other nucleotide sequences in the sample. This chain uses TRBV27 with TRBJ2-7; no definite D call. With 5 bases removed from V and 7 bases from J, the gap between germline ends came to 15 bases. Per the germline V gene, CDR1 is MNHEY and CDR2 is SMNVEV (reference sequence). The CDR3 runs 13 residues. In DNA, the CDR3 is TGTGCCAGCAGTCCAACGGCGGCCGGGGAGCAGTACTTC. Translation: CASSPTAAGEQYF.

This clone was recorded once. CDR3 protein: CASSLGGREVLSEAFF. In nucleotides, the CDR3 is TGTGCCAGCAGCTTGGGGGGCAGGGAGGTTCTATCTGAAGCTTTCTTT. V gene TRBV5-4 combines with J gene TRBJ1-1; weak D call: TRBD1 (5 bases). Germline V lookup: CDR1 SGHNT, CDR2 YYREEE (reference sequence). The CDR3 is 16 residues long. V lost 0 bases and J lost 6, with 18 bases in between.

This clone was detected once. The chain couples TRBV18 to TRBJ2-3; D might be TRBD2 (5 bases). This CDR3 comprises 13 residues. The V gene's germline CDR1 is KGHSH and CDR2 LQKENI. V gave up 5 bases and J gave up 2 bases, with 8 bases separating them. As DNA, the CDR3 is TGTGCCAGCTCAAGCGGACCCACAGATACGCAGTATTTT. Encoded protein: CASSSGPTDTQYF.

This sequence joins TRBV5-6 and TRBJ1-1; tentatively, D is TRBD1 (5 bases). The CDR3 length is 13 residues. V dropped 2 bases and J dropped 1 base, with 6 bases sitting between them. Germline V gene lookup returns CDR1 SGHDT and CDR2 YYEEEE. CDR3 DNA sequence: TGTGCCAGCAGCTTTGACAGGAACACTGAAGCTTTCTTT. Translated, it gives CASSFDRNTEAFF.

In DNA form, the CDR3 reads TGTGCCACCAGCCGCGACGGAGACTCTGGAAACACCATATATTTT. It codes for CATSRDGDSGNTIYF. The chain uses TRBV15 and TRBJ1-3; D not certain. CDR1 and CDR2 (germline): LNHNV, YYDKDF (reference sequence). The germline V and J ends were trimmed by 5 bases and 0 bases, with 11 bases remaining between them. The CDR3 is 15 residues long.

CDR3 sequence (DNA): TGTGCCAGCAGCTTATTGCCGGACAATGAGCAGTTCTTC. Residues: CASSLLPDNEQFF. The chain combines TRBV7-9 with TRBJ2-1; D unclear. This CDR3 is built from 13 residues. V was cut by 2 bases and J by 5 bases, with 7 bases left in between. Germline V CDR1 and CDR2: SEHNR, FQNEAQ (reference sequence).

V is TRBV19 and J is TRBJ2-2; D possibly uses TRBD1 or TRBD2 (5 bases each). Trimming shortened V by 1 base and J by 5 bases, and 14 bases separated the two germline ends. Germline values: CDR1 LNHDA, CDR2 SQIVND (reference sequence). This CDR3 comprises 16 residues. The chain's CDR3 is CASSIVGIGGTGELFF. The CDR3 nucleotides read TGTGCCAGTAGTATAGTTGGAATTGGGGGTACCGGGGAGCTGTTTTTT.

The rearrangement uses TRBV6-1 and TRBJ1-3; D not resolved. Trimming pared 0 bases from V and 6 bases from J, leaving 18 bases between. Per the germline V gene, CDR1 is MNHNS and CDR2 is SASEGT. This CDR3 spans 17 amino acids. The CDR3 spells CASSEASGLLLSNTIYF. The CDR3 DNA sequence: TGTGCCAGCAGTGAAGCGTCAGGACTCTTACTTTCAAACACCATATATTTT.

This chain joins TRBV2 and TRBJ2-2; TRBD1 is a possible D gene (6 bases). Germline V gene sequence: CDR1 SNHLY, CDR2 FYNNEI. Trimming took off 10 bases at V and 5 bases at J, with 17 bases between the two ends. The CDR3 consists of 14 residues. DNA of the CDR3: TGTGCCACCCACAGGGATGGTAGAACCGGGGAGCTGTTTTTT. This gives the protein CATHRDGRTGELFF.

This chain uses TRBV30 with TRBJ2-5, with 10 bases that match TRBD1. Looked up from germline, CDR1 is GTSNPN and CDR2 is SVGIG (reference sequence). The ends lost 5 bases at V and 4 bases at J; junction bases unmatched: 7. This CDR3 is 14 amino acids long. CDR3: CAWGRQGAGETQYF. CDR3 sequence (DNA): TGTGCCTGGGGCAGACAGGGGGCCGGAGAGACCCAGTACTTC. Filled out from reference TRBV30 and TRBJ2-5, the complete variable domain reads SQTIHQWPATLVQPVGSPLSLECTVEGTSNPNLYWYRQAAGRGLQLLFYSVGIGQISSEVPQNLSASRPQDRQFILSSKKLLLSDSGFYLCAWGRQGAGETQYFGPGTRLLVL.

Concerning this clone itself: An end of the junction does not agree with germline; a read error may underlie this. V gene TRBV7-2 combines with J gene TRBJ1-6; 8 bases align to TRBD1. The CDR3 consists of 14 residues. The germline gives CDR1 SGHTA, CDR2 FQGNSA. CDR3 nucleotides: TGTGCCAGCAGCGTAGGACAGGGTAATTTACCCCTCCACTTT. Translated: CASSVGQGNLPLHF. Complete variable domain (other parts from reference TRBV7-2 and TRBJ1-6): GAGVSQSPSNKVTEKGKDVELRCDPISGHTALYWYRQSLGQGLEFLIYFQGNSAPDKSGLPSDRFSAERTGGSVSTLTIQRTQQEDSAVYLCASSVGQGNLPLHFGNGTRLTVT.

The table lists this clone with a count of one. V is TRBV5-1 and J is TRBJ1-1; D unresolved. The germline gives CDR1 SGHRS, CDR2 YFSETQ. The CDR3 is 14 amino acids. Trimming shortened V by 4 bases and J by 1 base, and 11 bases separated the two germline ends. The CDR3 here is CASSPRERNTEAFF. DNA of the CDR3: TGCGCCAGCAGCCCGAGGGAGCGGAACACTGAAGCTTTCTTT.

DNA of the CDR3: TGCGCCAGCAGCTCGGCAGGGGTTACTGAAGCTTTCTTT. It encodes CASSSAGVTEAFF. The chain is built from TRBV5-1 and TRBJ1-1, with D possibly being TRBD1 (6 bases). Between the trimmed V and J ends, which lost 3 bases and 5 bases, there was a span of 11 bases. From germline, CDR1 is SGHRS and CDR2 YFSETQ. This CDR3 region has 13 residues.

V gene TRBV11-1 combines with J gene TRBJ2-4, with D uncertain. CDR1 is SGHAT and CDR2 is FQDESV in the germline V gene (reference sequence). CDR3 length: 16 residues. V lost 1 base and J 6 bases, leaving 16 bases between the germline ends. The CDR3 reads CASSLGSRVLGNIQYF. For the CDR3, the DNA is TGTGCCAGCAGCTTAGGCTCTAGGGTATTGGGAAACATTCAGTACTTC.

The V gene is TRBV5-6, the J gene TRBJ2-3; 11 nucleotides agree with TRBD2. From germline, CDR1 is SGHDT and CDR2 YYEEEE. The junction had 8 bases not matched to a gene; V was cut back by 6 bases and J by 8 bases. CDR3 length: 14 amino acids. The CDR3 DNA reads as TGTGCCAGCACCCCCGGGACTAGCGGCCGTACGCAGTATTTT. Protein: CASTPGTSGRTQYF.

This chain joins TRBV19 and TRBJ2-1; D not resolved. The CDR3 sequence is 15 residues long. V was clipped by 0 bases and J by 5 bases, with 11 bases between them. Germline V gives CDR1 LNHDA, CDR2 SQIVND (reference sequence). The CDR3 region has the DNA TGTGCCAGTAGTATAGATCGGGTGCCTAACAATGAGCAGTTCTTC. It yields the protein CASSIDRVPNNEQFF. Full variable domain (outside the CDR3, taken from reference TRBV19 and TRBJ2-1): DGGITQSPKYLFRKEGQNVTLSCEQNLNHDAMYWYRQDPGQGLRLIYYSQIVNDFQKGDIAEGYSVSREKKESFPLTVTSAQKNPTAFYLCASSIDRVPNNEQFFGPGTRLTVL.

The gene calls are TRBV18 and TRBJ1-1, with D hard to call. Per the germline V gene, CDR1 is KGHSH and CDR2 is LQKENI. This CDR3 comprises 12 residues. V was shortened by 5 bases and J by 3 bases, with 7 bases between the two germline ends. The CDR3 DNA is TGTGCCAGCTCATTAAAGGACACTGAAGCTTTCTTT. It is translated as CASSLKDTEAFF.

This chain links TRBV6-5 with TRBJ2-5, with TRBD2 identical over 14 bases. The DNA end is more similar to TRBJ2-7, so the J call may be wrong. Germline-derived CDR1 and CDR2 are MNHEY and SVGAGI. This CDR3 has 15 residues. CDR3 sequence: CASSYGTSGSYEQYF. The CDR3 DNA reads as TGTGCCAGCAGTTACGGGACTAGCGGGAGCTACGAGCAGTACTTC.

The chain links TRBV5-1 to TRBJ2-1; D is ambiguous. This CDR3 region has 13 residues. Germline CDR1 reads SGHRS; CDR2 reads YFSETQ. The germline V and J ends were trimmed by 4 bases and 9 bases, with 14 bases remaining between them. CDR3 region: CASSRPLTLEQFF. The CDR3 DNA reads TGCGCCAGCAGCCGGCCCCTGACACTTGAGCAGTTCTTC.

The table lists this clone with a count of one. This same CDR3 is encoded by further DNA sequences in the sample. The chain employs TRBV5-1 and TRBJ2-7; D is ambiguous. The ends were cut back, 3 bases at V and 1 base at J, with 2 bases in the middle. This CDR3 has 11 residues. In germline, CDR1 is SGHRS, CDR2 YFSETQ. CDR3: CASSSSYEQYF. Here the CDR3 DNA reads TGCGCCAGCAGCTCGTCCTACGAGCAGTACTTC.

The chain employs TRBV27 and TRBJ1-2, with unresolved D. CDR1 is MNHEY and CDR2 is SMNVEV in the germline V gene (reference sequence). CDR3 length equals 13 residues. The V and J ends lost 3 bases and 6 bases respectively, with 11 bases between them. CDR3 DNA sequence: TGTGCCAGCAGTTTTGCCAGGTCAAATGGCTACACCTTC. As protein: CASSFARSNGYTF.

The CDR3: CASSLQVMNTEAFF. The CDR3 nucleotides are TGTGCCAGCAGTCTTCAGGTAATGAACACTGAAGCTTTCTTT. J is TRBJ1-1 and V is TRBV6-6; D is uncertain. This CDR3 is built from 14 residues. Germline CDR1 reads MNHNY; CDR2 reads SVGAGI (reference sequence). V lost 5 bases to trimming and J lost 0 bases, with 10 bases between them.

The rearrangement joins TRBV5-1 to TRBJ2-3; D call uncertain. From germline, CDR1 is SGHRS and CDR2 YFSETQ. V gave up 9 bases and J gave up 6 bases, with 11 bases separating them. This CDR3 comprises 11 residues. This CDR3 is CATGEYDTQYF. Written as DNA, the CDR3 is TGCGCCACCGGAGAATATGATACGCAGTATTTT. The full variable domain, completed using reference TRBV5-1 and TRBJ2-3, is KAGVTQTPRYLIKTRGQQVTLSCSPISGHRSVSWYQQTPGQGLQFLFEYFSETQRNKGNFPGRFSGRQFSNSRSEMNVSTLELGDSALYLCATGEYDTQYFGPGTRLTVL.

This chain uses TRBV9 with TRBJ2-3, with TRBD2 matching 12 bases. In germline, CDR1 is SGDLS, CDR2 YYNGEE. Losses at the gene ends were 3 bases for V and 2 bases for J; bases not matched to a gene: 1. CDR3 length: 15 amino acids. CDR3 nucleotides: TGTGCCAGCAGCGCTAGCGGGAGGGTCACAGATACGCAGTATTTT. Amino acids: CASSASGRVTDTQYF.

The rearrangement links TRBV5-6 to TRBJ2-7, with TRBD1 matching 7 bases. J gave up 4 bases and V 0 bases, and 1 base lay outside the gene matches. The germline V gene has CDR1 SGHDT and CDR2 YYEEEE. The CDR3 is made up of 13 amino acids. CDR3 sequence reads: CASSLATGYEQYF. In DNA, the CDR3 is TGTGCCAGCAGCTTGGCGACAGGGTACGAGCAGTACTTC.